This T cell receptor beta chain was identified in a study of cytomegalovirus exposure and HLA in healthy donors. As for the study in general: Researchers found that roughly 81% of 398 genotyped donors fell within the Caucasian-associated ancestry cluster. Study observations and caveats: The authors judged a highly shared variant cluster likely a sequencing artifact. When analyzed later, the rates of TCR association showed variation by HLA locus, with DRB1 the most and HLA-C the fewest.

Points on this clone: Its antigen is undetermined.

Per the germline V gene, CDR1 is SEHNR and CDR2 is FQNEAQ (reference sequence). The CDR3 covers 11 residues. V was cut by 5 bases and J by 5 bases, with 6 bases left in between. Vbeta (60) and Jbeta (13) primers were used in the PCR. The data were produced by immunoSEQ multiplex PCR, yet TCRdb's version contains in-frame clones alone and is incomplete. The sample consists of roughly 190,000 clones, 65% to 85% of them appearing once. The source is a man between 40 and 49 years old in good health and CMV-seropositive. Sequenced sample: PBMCs. The chain joins TRBV7-9 to TRBJ2-5; D unclear. The CDR3, as DNA: TGTGCCAGCAGCCCTATGGAGACCCAGTACTTC. This translates into CASSPMETQYF.